This T cell receptor beta chain was sequenced for a study of cytomegalovirus exposure and HLA in healthy donors. Concerning this clone itself: Its antigen remains unknown.

The protocol was immunoSEQ multiplex PCR, while the TCRdb copy is restricted to in-frame clones and leaves out a portion. The table has hundreds of thousands of clones, about 87% seen once; the top ten hold less than 3%. The germline CDR1 and CDR2 sequences are SGHTA and FQGNSA. V was shortened by 4 bases and J by 4 bases, with 10 bases between the two germline ends. This CDR3 spans 13 amino acids. General study findings and limits: Rare TCR sequences dominated, though some public TCRs recurred in many donors. The study flagged around 150 TCR beta chains as cytomegalovirus-associated.

The clonotype originates from a man younger than 35 in good health and CMV-seronegative. This chain links TRBV7-2 with TRBJ1-2; the D gene is possibly TRBD1 (6 bases). The sequencing sample was made of PBMCs. The DNA for the CDR3 is TGTGCCAGCAGCTCACAGGGATTCTATGGCTACACCTTC. Protein product: CASSSQGFYGYTF.